This TCR beta chain is from a study of cytomegalovirus exposure and HLA in healthy donors. General study results and limits: In a later analysis, TCR beta V- and J-gene trimming showed a link to a missense DCLRE1C variant. Accurate prediction of most subjects' HLA-A and HLA-B alleles from TCR beta sequences was reported. Among the sequence variants, a highly shared cluster was likely an artifact of sequencing. Listed as cytomegalovirus-associated were about 160 TCR beta chains.

The CDR3 runs to 16 residues. Trimming cost V 5 bases and J 3 bases, with 20 bases left between them. Germline CDR1 is MDHEN and CDR2 is SYDVKM. Primers included in the PCR were 60 Vbeta and 13 Jbeta primers. Profiling relied on immunoSEQ multiplex PCR, and the TCRdb table lists in-frame clones only, not all of them. The sample holds more than 95,000 clones, more than 65% seen once. A word on this clone: Its antigen is not known.

Sequencing used PBMCs. This rearrangement joins TRBV28 to TRBJ2-7; D may be TRBD1 (6 bases). This TCR was sampled from a woman aged 40 to 50 in good health and CMV-seropositive. CDR3 coding DNA: TGTGCCAGCAGTCCCCAATCCGGGACAACCCACTACGAGCAGTACTTC. Translation gives CASSPQSGTTHYEQYF.